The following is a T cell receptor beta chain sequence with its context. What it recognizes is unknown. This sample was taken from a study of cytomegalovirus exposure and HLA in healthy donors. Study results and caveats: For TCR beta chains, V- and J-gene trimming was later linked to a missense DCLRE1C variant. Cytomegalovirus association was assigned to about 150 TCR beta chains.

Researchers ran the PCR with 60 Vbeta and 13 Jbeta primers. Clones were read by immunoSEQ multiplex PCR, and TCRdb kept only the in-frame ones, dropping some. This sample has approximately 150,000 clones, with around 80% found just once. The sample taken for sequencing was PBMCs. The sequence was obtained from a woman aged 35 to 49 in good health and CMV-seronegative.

This chain's CDR3 is CASTRSGGLHEQYF. In DNA form, the CDR3 reads TGTGCCAGCACCCGGTCGGGGGGGTTGCACGAGCAGTACTTC. V and J are TRBV28 and TRBJ2-7; 8 bases align to TRBD2. Trimming at V came to 7 bases and at J to 5 bases, leaving 10 bases not matched to a gene. The germline V gene encodes CDR1 MDHEN and CDR2 SYDVKM. The CDR3 covers 14 residues.